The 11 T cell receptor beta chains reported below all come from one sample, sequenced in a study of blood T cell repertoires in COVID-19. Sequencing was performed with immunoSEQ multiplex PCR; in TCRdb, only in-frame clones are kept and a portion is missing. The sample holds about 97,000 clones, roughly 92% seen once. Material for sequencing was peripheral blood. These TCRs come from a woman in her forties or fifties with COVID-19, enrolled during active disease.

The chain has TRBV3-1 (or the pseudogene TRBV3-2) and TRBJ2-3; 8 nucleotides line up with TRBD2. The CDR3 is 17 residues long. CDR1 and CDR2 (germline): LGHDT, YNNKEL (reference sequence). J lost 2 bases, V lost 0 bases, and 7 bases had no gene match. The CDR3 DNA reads TGTGCCAGCAGCCAAGATGTAGTAGCGGGGCACACAGATACGCAGTATTTT. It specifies CASSQDVVAGHTDTQYF.

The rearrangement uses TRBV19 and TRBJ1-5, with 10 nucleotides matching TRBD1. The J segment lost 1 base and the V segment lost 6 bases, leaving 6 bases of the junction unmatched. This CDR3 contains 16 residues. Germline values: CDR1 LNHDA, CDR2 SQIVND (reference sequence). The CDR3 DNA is TGTGCCAGTAGGACAGGGGGCCCTCCGAGCAATCAGCCCCAGCATTTT. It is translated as CASRTGGPPSNQPQHF.

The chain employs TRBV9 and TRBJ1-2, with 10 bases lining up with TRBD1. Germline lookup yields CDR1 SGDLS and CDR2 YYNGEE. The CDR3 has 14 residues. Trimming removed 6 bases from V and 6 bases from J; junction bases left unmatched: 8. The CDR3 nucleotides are TGTGCCAGCAAGAGGGACAGGGGTGACCATGGCTACACCTTC. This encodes CASKRDRGDHGYTF.

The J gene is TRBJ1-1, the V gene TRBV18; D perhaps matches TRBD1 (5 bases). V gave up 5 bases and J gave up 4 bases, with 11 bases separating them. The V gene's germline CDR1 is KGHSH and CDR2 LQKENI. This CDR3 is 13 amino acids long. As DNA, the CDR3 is TGTGCCAGCTCAACGGGGGGTTCCACTGAAGCTTTCTTT. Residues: CASSTGGSTEAFF.

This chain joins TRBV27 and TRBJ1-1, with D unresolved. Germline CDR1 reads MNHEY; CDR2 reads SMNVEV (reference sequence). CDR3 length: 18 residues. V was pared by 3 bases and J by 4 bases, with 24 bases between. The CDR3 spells CASSFLRVAGKRTTEAFF. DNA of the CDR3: TGTGCCAGCAGTTTCCTCCGGGTTGCCGGTAAACGCACCACTGAAGCTTTCTTT.

Here the CDR3 reads CASSYFNRGSETQYF. CDR3 DNA sequence: TGTGCCAGCAGTTACTTTAACAGGGGGTCAGAGACCCAGTACTTC. The rearrangement joins TRBV6-6 to TRBJ2-5; 8 bases match TRBD1. Germline V gene data show CDR1 as MNHNY and CDR2 as SVGAGI (reference sequence). J lost 4 bases, V lost 1 base, and 5 bases had no gene match. The CDR3 runs to 15 residues.

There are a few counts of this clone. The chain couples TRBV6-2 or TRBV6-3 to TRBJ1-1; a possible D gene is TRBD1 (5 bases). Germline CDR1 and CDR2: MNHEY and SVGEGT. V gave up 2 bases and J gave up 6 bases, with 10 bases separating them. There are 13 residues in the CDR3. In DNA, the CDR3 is TGTGCCAGCAGTTACCCGGCGGGGGCTGAAGCTTTCTTT. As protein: CASSYPAGAEAFF.

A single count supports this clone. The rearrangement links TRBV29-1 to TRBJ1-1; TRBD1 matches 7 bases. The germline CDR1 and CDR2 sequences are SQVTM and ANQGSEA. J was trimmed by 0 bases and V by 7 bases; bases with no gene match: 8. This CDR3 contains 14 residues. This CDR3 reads CSGSGQPMNTEAFF. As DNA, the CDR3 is TGCAGCGGTTCGGGACAGCCTATGAACACTGAAGCTTTCTTT. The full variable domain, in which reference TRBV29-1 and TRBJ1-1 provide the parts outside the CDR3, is SAVISQKPSRDICQRGTSLTIQCQVDSQVTMMFWYRQQPGQSLTLIATANQGSEATYESGFVIDKFPISRPNLTFSTLTVSNMSPEDSSIYLCSGSGQPMNTEAFFGQGTRLTVV.

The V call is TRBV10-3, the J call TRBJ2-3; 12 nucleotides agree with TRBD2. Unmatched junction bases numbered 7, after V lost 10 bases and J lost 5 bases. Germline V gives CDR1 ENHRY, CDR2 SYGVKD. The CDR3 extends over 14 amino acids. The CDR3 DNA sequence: TGTGCCACCACTAGCGGGGGGATCATAGATACGCAGTATTTT. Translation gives CATTSGGIIDTQYF.

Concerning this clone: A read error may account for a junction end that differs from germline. The CDR3, as DNA: TGTGCCACCAGTGATTTGCAAACAGGGGCGCAATTC. This codes for CATSDLQTGAQF. This chain uses TRBV24-1 with TRBJ2-7, with TRBD1 identical over 7 bases. The CDR3 extends over 12 amino acids. Germline CDR1 and CDR2: KGHDR and SFDVKD.

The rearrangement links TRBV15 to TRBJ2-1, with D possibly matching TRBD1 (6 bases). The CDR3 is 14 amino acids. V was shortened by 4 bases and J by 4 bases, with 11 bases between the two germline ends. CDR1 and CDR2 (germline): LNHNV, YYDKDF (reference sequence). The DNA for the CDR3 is TGTGCCACCAGCACCCGGGACACTTACAATGAGCAGTTCTTC. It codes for CATSTRDTYNEQFF. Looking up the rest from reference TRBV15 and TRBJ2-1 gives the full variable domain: DAMVIQNPRYQVTQFGKPVTLSCSQTLNHNVMYWYQQKSSQAPKLLFHYYDKDFNNEADTPDNFQSRRPNTSFCFLDIRSPGLGDTAMYLCATSTRDTYNEQFFGPGTRLTVL.